Following are 25 T cell receptor beta chains from one sample sequenced in a study of shared clonotypes between healthy human individuals. Assay used: immunoSEQ multiplex PCR; TCRdb lists only in-frame clones, some missing. The data contain a few hundred thousand clones, approximately 79% of them singletons. The material sequenced was PBMCs. These receptors were collected from a woman aged 40 to 50 in good health. Some clones in this sample may be carry-over from other donors' samples.

This sequence joins TRBV27 and TRBJ1-3; the D is unclear. The CDR3 runs 15 residues. Trimming pared 0 bases from V and 2 bases from J, leaving 8 bases between. Germline assignment: CDR1 MNHEY and CDR2 SMNVEV (reference sequence). This CDR3 is CASSLSAGAGNTIYF. The CDR3 DNA reads TGTGCCAGCAGTTTATCCGCAGGAGCTGGAAACACCATATATTTT.

V and J are TRBV19 and TRBJ2-7; D might be TRBD1 (6 bases). Deletions cut 3 bases from V and 3 bases from J, with 12 bases between. This CDR3 is 14 amino acids long. Germline V gene sequence: CDR1 LNHDA, CDR2 SQIVND (reference sequence). The CDR3: CASSINRELYEQYF. The CDR3 coding sequence is TGTGCCAGTAGTATCAACAGGGAACTCTACGAGCAGTACTTC.

The chain carries TRBV28 and TRBJ1-2; a weak D match, TRBD1 (5 bases). This CDR3 is 13 amino acids long. Germline CDR1 and CDR2: MDHEN and SYDVKM. Trimming shortened V by 8 bases and J by 3 bases, and 13 bases separated the two germline ends. The CDR3 nucleotides are TGTGCCAGCGGCTCGGGGGTTTACTATGGCTACACCTTC. This codes for CASGSGVYYGYTF.

V gene TRBV28 combines with J gene TRBJ2-1, with 8 nucleotides matching TRBD2. The CDR3 is made up of 15 amino acids. CDR1 is MDHEN, CDR2 SYDVKM, per germline. After removal of 5 bases from V and 7 bases from J, the junction contained 10 bases not matched to a gene. CDR3: CASSAGSGSPNEQFF. CDR3 nucleotide sequence: TGTGCCAGCAGTGCAGGGAGCGGGAGTCCTAATGAGCAGTTCTTC.

The chain uses TRBV5-1 and TRBJ2-7; possibly TRBD2 for D (5 bases). The CDR3 runs to 15 residues. Germline CDR1 and CDR2: SGHRS and YFSETQ. V was clipped by 6 bases and J by 3 bases, with 19 bases between them. The CDR3 nucleotides are TGCGCCAGCACCTTTGGCTCGGGATCGGGCTACGAGCAGTACTTC. Amino acid sequence: CASTFGSGSGYEQYF. Filled out from reference TRBV5-1 and TRBJ2-7, the complete variable domain reads KAGVTQTPRYLIKTRGQQVTLSCSPISGHRSVSWYQQTPGQGLQFLFEYFSETQRNKGNFPGRFSGRQFSNSRSEMNVSTLELGDSALYLCASTFGSGSGYEQYFGPGTRLTVT.

This sequence joins TRBV7-8 and TRBJ1-1; 7 bases map to TRBD1. This CDR3 has 12 amino acids. CDR1 SGHVS and CDR2 FQNEAQ come from the germline V gene. The ends lost 8 bases at V and 6 bases at J; junction bases unmatched: 6. CDR3 in DNA: TGTGCCAGCTCGACAGGGACGTCTGAAGCTTTCTTT. Residues: CASSTGTSEAFF.

The table lists this clone with a count of one. V gene TRBV27 combines with J gene TRBJ1-1; unclear D gene. The V gene lost 2 bases and the J gene lost 1 base, with 14 bases spanning the gap. Germline CDR1 is MNHEY and CDR2 is SMNVEV (reference sequence). There are 16 residues in the CDR3. CDR3 amino acids: CASSLEGRRWNTEAFF. DNA for the CDR3: TGTGCCAGCAGTTTAGAGGGTCGTCGGTGGAACACTGAAGCTTTCTTT.

In this sample, this clone turned up a few times. This chain's CDR3 is CASSLDSGVWSGNTIYF. The CDR3 DNA is TGTGCCAGCAGCTTGGATTCAGGGGTTTGGTCTGGAAACACCATATATTTT. The rearrangement links TRBV5-5 to TRBJ1-3, with a possible D match to TRBD1 (6 bases). Looked up from germline, CDR1 is SGHKS and CDR2 is YYEKEE (reference sequence). V lost 0 bases to trimming and J lost 1 base, with 14 bases between them. The CDR3 extends over 17 amino acids.

In its sample, this clone was seen once. The J gene is TRBJ1-2, the V gene TRBV5-4, with 8 bases identical to TRBD1. The CDR3 loop spans 17 amino acids. V lost 0 bases, J lost 4 bases, and 11 bases stayed unmatched. The germline gives CDR1 SGHNT, CDR2 YYREEE (reference sequence). CDR3 protein: CASSLARDRSNFYGYTF. CDR3 DNA: TGTGCCAGCAGCTTGGCCCGGGACAGGTCGAACTTCTATGGCTACACCTTC.

The genes are TRBV7-8 and TRBJ2-7, with D possibly called TRBD1 or TRBD2 (5 bases each). V lost 6 bases and J 2 bases, leaving 11 bases between the germline ends. This CDR3 contains 13 residues. The germline V gene has CDR1 SGHVS and CDR2 FQNEAQ. This CDR3 is CASRGDAAYEQYF. As DNA, the CDR3 is TGTGCCAGCAGGGGGGACGCTGCCTACGAGCAGTACTTC.

This clone was seen only a few times. Other nucleotide sequences in the sample specify the same CDR3. The chain employs TRBV27 and TRBJ2-5, with D possibly matching TRBD1 (5 bases). Trimming shortened V by 5 bases and J by 2 bases, and 9 bases separated the two germline ends. Per the germline V gene, CDR1 is MNHEY and CDR2 is SMNVEV (reference sequence). This CDR3 has 13 amino acids. This chain's CDR3 is CASSRRVQETQYF. In DNA form, the CDR3 reads TGTGCCAGCAGTCGCAGGGTTCAAGAGACCCAGTACTTC.

V gene TRBV18 combines with J gene TRBJ2-7; possible D gene TRBD1, 5 bases. This CDR3 comprises 14 residues. V gave up 3 bases and J gave up 6 bases, with 15 bases separating them. The germline gives CDR1 KGHSH, CDR2 LQKENI. The CDR3 bases are TGTGCCAGCTCACCTTTAGGGGAAAAGGGCGAGCAGTACTTC. As protein: CASSPLGEKGEQYF.

The chain couples TRBV19 to TRBJ2-2; 7 nucleotides line up with TRBD2. From germline, CDR1 is LNHDA and CDR2 SQIVND (reference sequence). This CDR3 has 17 amino acids. V trimming: 5 bases; J trimming: 1 base; junction bases outside the gene matches: 10. Written as DNA, the CDR3 is TGTGCCAGTAGTTCCCCGGGGCTAGCGGTGAACACCGGGGAGCTGTTTTTT. Translation: CASSSPGLAVNTGELFF.

The chain recombines TRBV28 with TRBJ1-2, with TRBD1 matching 7 bases. The length of the CDR3 is 16 residues. Trimming cost V 6 bases and J 8 bases; bases outside gene matches: 18. Germline loops: CDR1 MDHEN, CDR2 SYDVKM. The CDR3 reads CASSQKGEQGVWGYTF. For the CDR3, the DNA is TGTGCCAGCAGCCAGAAGGGGGAGCAGGGGGTGTGGGGCTACACCTTC.

The rearrangement joins TRBV2 to TRBJ2-5; 8 bases match TRBD1. The length of the CDR3 is 15 residues. With 4 bases clipped from V and 5 bases from J, the junction kept 9 bases outside the gene matches. Germline CDR1 reads SNHLY; CDR2 reads FYNNEI. The CDR3 region is CASSVGTGGGETQYF. CDR3 sequence (DNA): TGTGCCAGCAGTGTAGGGACAGGTGGAGGGGAGACCCAGTACTTC.

This chain connects TRBV28 to TRBJ1-2, with 7 nucleotides matching TRBD1. The CDR3 extends over 14 amino acids. The V gene end was trimmed by 6 bases and the J gene end by 4 bases; junction bases not matched to a gene: 8. In germline, CDR1 is MDHEN, CDR2 SYDVKM. The CDR3 region is CASRPQGQRYGYTF. The CDR3 DNA reads as TGTGCCAGCAGGCCGCAGGGACAGCGCTATGGCTACACCTTC.

The gene calls are TRBV30 and TRBJ2-1, with TRBD2 matching over 7 bases. J was trimmed by 10 bases and V by 2 bases; bases with no gene match: 2. Germline assignment: CDR1 GTSNPN and CDR2 SVGIG (reference sequence). The CDR3 has 11 residues. CDR3 nucleotide sequence: TGTGCCTGGAGTAACGGGAGGGAGCAGTTCTTC. Translated, it gives CAWSNGREQFF.

This sequence joins TRBV11-2 and TRBJ2-4; tentative D call: TRBD1 (6 bases). V shed 1 base and J shed 0 bases, with 16 bases lying between them. CDR1 SGHAT and CDR2 FQNNGV come from the germline V gene. The CDR3 consists of 18 residues. The CDR3: CASSLAGVSGLAKNIQYF. In nucleotides, the CDR3 is TGTGCCAGCAGCTTAGCAGGGGTATCCGGGCTAGCCAAAAACATTCAGTACTTC.

The chain couples TRBV7-3 to TRBJ2-5, with D perhaps matching TRBD2 (7 bases). CDR3 length equals 15 residues. Per the germline V gene, CDR1 is SGHTA and CDR2 is FQGTGA. The ends were cut back, 5 bases at V and 1 base at J, with 14 bases in the middle. The CDR3 nucleotides read TGTGCCAGCAGCCCTAGGGGAGGGGGCCAAGAGACCCAGTACTTC. Translated: CASSPRGGGQETQYF.

The gene calls are TRBV7-9 and TRBJ2-3, with 8 bases that match TRBD1. V dropped 5 bases and J dropped 4; count of bases not matched to a gene: 5. CDR1 SEHNR and CDR2 FQNEAQ come from the germline V gene (reference sequence). This CDR3 has 14 amino acids. Here the CDR3 DNA reads TGTGCCAGCAGCCGACAGGGGATATCAGATACGCAGTATTTT. Protein: CASSRQGISDTQYF.

This chain connects TRBV18 to TRBJ2-7; no clear D. Germline V gene sequence: CDR1 KGHSH, CDR2 LQKENI. Trimming pared 5 bases from V and 6 bases from J, leaving 23 bases between. CDR3 length: 16 amino acids. Here the CDR3 DNA reads TGTGCCAGCTCATCTCAGATTCCCTCTCCGGCTGGCGAGCAGTACTTC. It is translated as CASSSQIPSPAGEQYF. Full variable domain (outside the CDR3, taken from reference TRBV18 and TRBJ2-7): NAGVMQNPRHLVRRRGQEARLRCSPMKGHSHVYWYRQLPEEGLKFMVYLQKENIIDESGMPKERFSAEFPKEGPSILRIQQVVRGDSAAYFCASSSQIPSPAGEQYFGPGTRLTVT.

This chain uses TRBV30 with TRBJ1-5; 10 positions agree with TRBD1. CDR3 size: 15 residues. Losses at the gene ends were 1 base for V and 6 bases for J; bases not matched to a gene: 6. CDR1 and CDR2 from the germline V gene are GTSNPN and SVGIG (reference sequence). The CDR3, as DNA: TGTGCCTGGAGTGAGGGACAGGGGTGGGCTCAGCCCCAGCATTTT. Protein product: CAWSEGQGWAQPQHF.

J is TRBJ1-5 and V is TRBV9; D not resolved. The V end lost 4 bases, the J end lost 2 bases, and 13 bases lay between the germline ends. This CDR3 region has 15 residues. CDR1 SGDLS and CDR2 YYNGEE come from the germline V gene. The CDR3 here is CASSPRPGGNQPQHF. The CDR3 DNA reads as TGTGCCAGCAGCCCCCGACCTGGGGGCAATCAGCCCCAGCATTTT.

The chain recombines TRBV25-1 with TRBJ1-4; no clear D gene. Germline V lookup: CDR1 MGHDK, CDR2 SYGVNS. CDR3 length equals 14 residues. V was clipped by 3 bases and J by 4 bases, with 9 bases between them. CDR3 amino acids: CASSDPGDNEKLFF. The DNA for the CDR3 is TGTGCCAGCAGTGACCCCGGAGATAATGAAAAACTGTTTTTT.

V gene TRBV29-1 combines with J gene TRBJ2-5; 12 bases are shared with TRBD2. Germline V gives CDR1 SQVTM, CDR2 ANQGSEA. The J segment lost 1 base and the V segment lost 4 bases, leaving 4 bases of the junction unmatched. The CDR3 totals 15 residues. The CDR3 is CSVGLAGVSQETQYF. Here the CDR3 DNA reads TGCAGCGTTGGACTAGCGGGAGTATCCCAAGAGACCCAGTACTTC.